The 8 T cell receptor beta chains below all came from one sample that was sequenced in a study of identical twins. One entry per CDR3 protein results from TCRdb running MiXCR on the 5' RACE reads. Here the sample spans 350,000 to 600,000 distinct CDR3 sequences, 13% to 15% being singletons. The same specimen was also included in a second study, on yellow fever vaccine responses in identical twins.

The sequencing sample was made of CD4+ T cells sorted from blood. Receptor source: a woman under 30 in good health.

This clonotype occurred a few times. This chain links TRBV29-1 with TRBJ2-5; D perhaps matches TRBD1 (6 bases). This CDR3 spans 12 amino acids. Deletions cut 6 bases from V and 4 bases from J, with 12 bases between. The germline gives CDR1 SQVTM, CDR2 ANQGSEA. CDR3 nucleotide sequence: TGCAGCGTCGGACAGTTCTTAGAGACCCAGTACTTC. It specifies CSVGQFLETQYF.

This clonotype was detected a few times. The chain has TRBV10-3 and TRBJ2-7; TRBD2 aligns across 13 bases. The V and J ends lost 0 bases and 7 bases, in that order; junction bases with no gene match: 12. This CDR3 has 18 residues. From germline, CDR1 is ENHRY and CDR2 SYGVKD. The CDR3 loop reads CAISESTGTSGIRGEQYF. The CDR3 bases are TGTGCCATCAGTGAGTCGACAGGGACTAGCGGGATTCGGGGGGAGCAGTACTTC.

The V gene is TRBV28, the J gene TRBJ2-3; 7 positions agree with TRBD2. CDR1 is MDHEN and CDR2 is SYDVKM in the germline V gene. The CDR3 runs to 15 residues. J gave up 10 bases and V 3 bases, and 13 bases lay outside the gene matches. The CDR3 DNA follows: TGTGCCAGCAGTTTTCCAGCGGGGCGACCACATCCGCAGTATTTT. Translated, it gives CASSFPAGRPHPQYF.

The V and J genes are TRBV5-5 and TRBJ2-1; D is possibly TRBD2 (5 bases). The ends were cut back, 2 bases at V and 7 bases at J, with 16 bases in the middle. This CDR3 has 15 amino acids. Germline CDR1 is SGHKS and CDR2 is YYEKEE (reference sequence). CDR3 sequence: CASSLGSEGLNEQFF. The CDR3 nucleotides are TGTGCCAGCAGCTTAGGGAGTGAGGGCCTAAATGAGCAGTTCTTC.

This clonotype showed up many times. The rearrangement uses TRBV5-1 and TRBJ2-1; D is unresolved. There are 13 residues in the CDR3. Trimming left V 0 bases short and J 2 bases short, with 3 bases between. Germline CDR1 and CDR2: SGHRS and YFSETQ. The CDR3 is CASSLVPYNEQFF. CDR3 sequence (DNA): TGCGCCAGCAGCTTGGTACCCTACAATGAGCAGTTCTTC. The full variable domain, in which reference TRBV5-1 and TRBJ2-1 provide the parts outside the CDR3, is KAGVTQTPRYLIKTRGQQVTLSCSPISGHRSVSWYQQTPGQGLQFLFEYFSETQRNKGNFPGRFSGRQFSNSRSEMNVSTLELGDSALYLCASSLVPYNEQFFGPGTRLTVL.

This clonotype turned up a few times. The CDR3: CASITTPGGVNKGEQYF. CDR3 DNA sequence: TGTGCCAGCATCACAACCCCGGGGGGGGTTAATAAAGGCGAGCAGTACTTC. The chain is built from TRBV28 and TRBJ2-7, with TRBD2 identical over 8 bases. There are 17 residues in the CDR3. Germline V gives CDR1 MDHEN, CDR2 SYDVKM. J was trimmed by 6 bases and V by 7 bases; bases with no gene match: 20. Full variable domain (remainder filled in from reference TRBV28 and TRBJ2-7): DVKVTQSSRYLVKRTGEKVFLECVQDMDHENMFWYRQDPGLGLRLIYFSYDVKMKEKGDIPEGYSVSREKKERFSLILESASTNQTSMYLCASITTPGGVNKGEQYFGPGTRLTVT.

This chain links TRBV10-2 with TRBJ2-2; the match to TRBD2 covers 7 bases. Germline assignment: CDR1 WSHSY and CDR2 SAAADI. CDR3 length equals 15 residues. Germline trimming cut 6 bases from V and 2 bases from J; bases unmatched to any gene: 6. CDR3 amino acids: CASRAGEYNTGELFF. CDR3 DNA sequence: TGCGCCAGCAGGGCGGGGGAATACAACACCGGGGAGCTGTTTTTT.

This clonotype was seen a handful of times. This rearrangement joins TRBV2 to TRBJ2-2; perhaps D is TRBD1 or TRBD2 (5 bases each). The CDR3 is 13 residues long. Germline CDR1 reads SNHLY; CDR2 reads FYNNEI. Trimming left V 8 bases short and J 4 bases short, with 11 bases between. The CDR3 nucleotides are TGTGCCAGCTCTTCAGGGAGCACCGGGGAGCTGTTTTTT. Translating it yields CASSSGSTGELFF.